This record looks at one TCR beta chain sequence and its context. These data belong to a study of shared T cell receptors in the human thymus. Only in-frame clones appear in the TCRdb table, and some are missing; sequencing was by immunoSEQ multiplex PCR. Found here are about 710,000 clones, about 89% of them singletons; the top ten hold roughly 0.0086%. V lost 5 bases, J lost 10 bases, and 16 bases stayed unmatched. The CDR3 contains 17 residues. Germline V gene sequence: CDR1 MDHEN, CDR2 SYDVKM. Separately, the same data were catalogued under a study of human thymus T cells.

The sequence was obtained from a boy in the first two years of life with a congenital heart defect. Sequencing was carried out using thymocytes. The chain carries TRBV28 and TRBJ1-6; TRBD1 matches at 8 bases. The CDR3 nucleotides are TGTGCCAGCAGTCCATACAGACAGGGGAGCGGAGGATCACCCCTCCACTTT. It is translated as CASSPYRQGSGGSPLHF.